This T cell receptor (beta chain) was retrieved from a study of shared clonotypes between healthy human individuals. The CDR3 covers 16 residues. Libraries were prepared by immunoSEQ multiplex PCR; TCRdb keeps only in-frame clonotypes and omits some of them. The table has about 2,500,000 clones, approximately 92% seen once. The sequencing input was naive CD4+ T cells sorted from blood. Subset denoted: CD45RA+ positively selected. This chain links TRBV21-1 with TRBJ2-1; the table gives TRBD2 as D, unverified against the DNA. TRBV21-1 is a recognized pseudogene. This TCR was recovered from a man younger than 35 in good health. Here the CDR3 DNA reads TGTGCCAGCAGCACCCCGGGACTAGACTCCTACAATGAGCAGTTCTTC. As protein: CASSTPGLDSYNEQFF.